These 25 T cell receptor beta chains share one sample of origin, sequenced in a study of blood T cell repertoires in COVID-19 (dated by TCRdb to between 2020 and 2021). Receptors were amplified or captured by the immunoSEQ multiplex PCR assay. This immuneACCESS table, as held by TCRdb, lists in-frame sequences with V and J called but not all clones. Of the missing ones, under half trace to an unresolved V gene in checked studies; the others have no known cause. This sample comprises 150,000 to 200,000 clones, over 75% of them detected only once. The top ten clones comprise around 24% of the sample. The sample consisted of peripheral blood. Receptors originate from a woman in her 70s with acute or convalescent COVID-19.

This clone has ten or more counts. The genes are TRBV27 and TRBJ1-5; TRBD1 might be the D (5 bases). CDR3 length equals 15 residues. V was clipped by 6 bases and J by 0 bases, with 12 bases between them. Germline CDR1 is MNHEY and CDR2 is SMNVEV (reference sequence). As DNA, the CDR3 is TGTGCCAGCAGGGCAGGGTTATATAGCAATCAGCCCCAGCATTTT. Amino acids: CASRAGLYSNQPQHF.

This chain uses TRBV10-2 with TRBJ2-7; 8 nucleotides align to TRBD2. There are 13 residues in the CDR3. Trimming cost V 8 bases and J 5 bases; bases outside gene matches: 8. The V gene's germline CDR1 is WSHSY and CDR2 SAAADI. The CDR3 sequence: CASAGTRGDEQYF. In nucleotides, the CDR3 is TGCGCCAGCGCCGGGACTAGGGGCGACGAGCAGTACTTC.

The chain recombines TRBV3-1 (or the pseudogene TRBV3-2) with TRBJ2-7, with TRBD2 identical over 7 bases. CDR1 is LGHDT, CDR2 YNNKEL, per germline (reference sequence). This CDR3 comprises 16 residues. V shed 1 base, J shed 7 bases, and the junction held 13 bases outside the gene matches. The CDR3 DNA reads TGTGCCAGCAGCCAAGTTCGGGGGGAAGCCTCTGGGGAGCAGTACTTC. Its protein is CASSQVRGEASGEQYF.

The chain uses TRBV6-5 and TRBJ1-1; a weak D match, TRBD1 (6 bases). The V end was cut by 0 bases, the J end by 3 bases, with 14 bases between. Germline V gene lookup returns CDR1 MNHEY and CDR2 SVGAGI. The CDR3 extends over 16 amino acids. The CDR3 DNA reads TGTGCCAGCAGTTACTCGCTGGGGGCGCCGGACACTGAAGCTTTCTTT. Amino acids: CASSYSLGAPDTEAFF.

This clone has only one observation. J is TRBJ1-1 and V is TRBV6-6; the match to TRBD1 covers 8 bases. The ends lost 6 bases at V and 0 bases at J; junction bases unmatched: 3. The CDR3 covers 14 residues. Germline-derived CDR1 and CDR2 are MNHNY and SVGAGI (reference sequence). In DNA, the CDR3 is TGTGCCAGCAGGGCAGGGGGCCTGAACACTGAAGCTTTCTTT. Residues: CASRAGGLNTEAFF.

The genes are TRBV27 and TRBJ1-5, with D perhaps TRBD1 (5 bases). V was cut by 0 bases and J by 6 bases, with 30 bases left in between. The CDR3 is 21 residues long. Germline assignment: CDR1 MNHEY and CDR2 SMNVEV (reference sequence). CDR3 residues: CASSLSSPLREGIRAGQPQHF. DNA for the CDR3: TGTGCCAGCAGTTTATCGAGCCCCCTCCGGGAGGGGATTCGGGCCGGTCAGCCCCAGCATTTT.

The rearrangement links TRBV29-1 to TRBJ1-2, with unresolved D. The CDR3 sequence is 14 residues long. Germline V CDR1 and CDR2: SQVTM, ANQGSEA. V lost 3 bases to trimming and J lost 8 bases, with 19 bases between them. The CDR3 DNA sequence: TGCAGCGTTGAGGATGGGGAGCTGACGGAAGGCTACACCTTC. This gives the protein CSVEDGELTEGYTF.

This rearrangement joins TRBV6-6 to TRBJ1-1, with D maybe TRBD1 (5 bases). Germline CDR1 and CDR2: MNHNY and SVGAGI (reference sequence). Trimming took off 5 bases at V and 4 bases at J, with 14 bases between the two ends. The CDR3 totals 14 residues. Written as DNA, the CDR3 is TGTGCCAGCAGTCTAGACAGATTTTTCACTGAAGCTTTCTTT. Its translation: CASSLDRFFTEAFF.

This clone was found a few times. V usage is TRBV30 and J usage is TRBJ2-3, with D possibly TRBD1 on 5 matching bases. The CDR3 is made up of 12 amino acids. CDR1 GTSNPN and CDR2 SVGIG come from the germline V gene (reference sequence). The ends were cut back, 0 bases at V and 4 bases at J, with 5 bases in the middle. The CDR3 is CAWSVRADTQYF. Written as DNA, the CDR3 is TGTGCCTGGAGTGTCAGGGCAGATACGCAGTATTTT.

The chain is built from TRBV3-1 (or the pseudogene TRBV3-2) and TRBJ1-1; 11 bases match TRBD1. This CDR3 contains 13 residues. V shed 4 bases and J 7 bases; nucleotides not matched to a gene: 2. Germline V lookup: CDR1 LGHDT, CDR2 YNNKEL (reference sequence). The CDR3 DNA is TGTGCCAGCAGCCGGACAGGGGGCTTTGAAGCTTTCTTT. Its translation: CASSRTGGFEAFF.

The chain has TRBV5-8 and TRBJ2-5, with 8 bases aligning to TRBD2. Trimming removed 6 bases from V and 2 bases from J; junction bases left unmatched: 6. Per the germline V gene, CDR1 is SGHTS and CDR2 is YDEGEE. This CDR3 spans 14 amino acids. This CDR3 reads CASTSGGVQETQYF. The CDR3 nucleotides read TGTGCCAGCACCTCGGGGGGGGTACAAGAGACCCAGTACTTC.

The chain uses TRBV7-8 and TRBJ2-7; no clear D. CDR3 length: 16 residues. Germline CDR1 SGHVS, CDR2 FQNEAQ. The V end lost 2 bases, the J end lost 0 bases, and 14 bases lay between the germline ends. CDR3 loop: CASSLFGSTPSYEQYF. CDR3 sequence (DNA): TGTGCCAGCAGCTTATTCGGGTCGACTCCCTCCTACGAGCAGTACTTC.

The chain uses TRBV24-1 and TRBJ2-3, with 11 bases lining up with TRBD1. From germline, CDR1 is KGHDR and CDR2 SFDVKD. The V and J ends lost 2 bases and 3 bases, in that order; junction bases with no gene match: 12. The CDR3 is made up of 19 amino acids. The CDR3 DNA sequence: TGTGCCACCAGTGATTCACTCCCCGTGGGACAGGGGGTGACAGATACGCAGTATTTT. Protein product: CATSDSLPVGQGVTDTQYF.

J is TRBJ2-3 and V is TRBV9; 7 nucleotides agree with TRBD2. Germline CDR1 SGDLS, CDR2 YYNGEE. After removal of 3 bases from V and 5 bases from J, the junction contained 3 bases not matched to a gene. The CDR3 is 13 residues long. The CDR3 is CASSATSQDTQYF. In DNA form, the CDR3 reads TGTGCCAGCAGCGCGACTAGCCAAGATACGCAGTATTTT. Together with reference TRBV9 and TRBJ2-3, the CDR3 gives the full variable domain: DSGVTQTPKHLITATGQRVTLRCSPRSGDLSVYWYQQSLDQGLQFLIQYYNGEERAKGNILERFSAQQFPDLHSELNLSSLELGDSALYFCASSATSQDTQYFGPGTRLTVL.

This clone appeared once. The rearrangement links TRBV12-3 or TRBV12-4 to TRBJ1-1, with no clear D. V shed 3 bases and J shed 1 base, with 6 bases lying between them. The CDR3 extends over 13 amino acids. CDR3 coding DNA: TGTGCCAGCAGTTTTGCGGAGAACACTGAAGCTTTCTTT. Amino acid sequence: CASSFAENTEAFF.

This clone was counted a single time. This chain connects TRBV3-1 (or the pseudogene TRBV3-2) to TRBJ2-1; 8 bases are shared with TRBD2. Germline CDR1 and CDR2: LGHDT and YNNKEL (reference sequence). Trimming took 1 base from V and 6 from J; bases not matched to a gene: 5. CDR3 length equals 15 residues. The CDR3 nucleotides are TGTGCCAGCAGCCAAGGGACTAGCCACCCCAATGAGCAGTTCTTC. Translation gives CASSQGTSHPNEQFF.

The V and J genes are TRBV7-2 and TRBJ1-1; possibly TRBD1 for D (6 bases). The CDR3 loop spans 13 amino acids. The germline gives CDR1 SGHTA, CDR2 FQGNSA. V dropped 1 base and J dropped 4 bases, with 7 bases sitting between them. The DNA for the CDR3 is TGTGCCAGCAGCTTAGAGGACAGCACTGAAGCTTTCTTT. This gives the protein CASSLEDSTEAFF. The full variable domain, completed using reference TRBV7-2 and TRBJ1-1, is GAGVSQSPSNKVTEKGKDVELRCDPISGHTALYWYRQSLGQGLEFLIYFQGNSAPDKSGLPSDRFSAERTGGSVSTLTIQRTQQEDSAVYLCASSLEDSTEAFFGQGTRLTVV.

This chain uses TRBV7-9 with TRBJ2-3; 7 nucleotides align to TRBD1. Germline assignment: CDR1 SEHNR and CDR2 FQNEAQ (reference sequence). The CDR3 runs 17 residues. The ends lost 0 bases at V and 3 bases at J; junction bases unmatched: 9. CDR3 DNA: TGTGCCAGCAGCTTAGCACCACAGGGGTTTACGACAGATACGCAGTATTTT. It is translated as CASSLAPQGFTTDTQYF.

The CDR3 region is CASRRQNEKLFF. The CDR3 DNA reads as TGTGCCAGCAGACGACAGAATGAAAAACTGTTTTTT. The gene calls are TRBV27 and TRBJ1-4, with D possibly matching TRBD1 (5 bases). Trimming shortened V by 6 bases and J by 5 bases, and 7 bases separated the two germline ends. The CDR3 loop spans 12 amino acids. CDR1 and CDR2 (germline): MNHEY, SMNVEV (reference sequence).

This chain links TRBV5-1 with TRBJ1-5; D is possibly TRBD1 (5 bases). Germline CDR1 is SGHRS and CDR2 is YFSETQ. The CDR3 is 16 residues long. Trimming took 0 bases from V and 1 from J, leaving 11 bases between them. The CDR3 spells CASSLGGVGSNQPQHF. The CDR3 nucleotides are TGCGCCAGCAGCTTGGGGGGCGTCGGGAGCAATCAGCCCCAGCATTTT.

A note on this clone: The junction does not match germline at one end; this may be a read error. This chain links TRBV27 with TRBJ2-1, with 8 bases lining up with TRBD2. Germline CDR1 MNHEY, CDR2 SMNVEV (reference sequence). The CDR3 runs 12 residues. CDR3 sequence reads: CASSSIAGRTVF. CDR3 sequence (DNA): TGTGCCAGCAGTTCAATAGCGGGGCGGACGGTCTTC.

The chain combines TRBV19 with TRBJ2-5; 8 bases fit TRBD2. CDR3 size: 18 residues. Per the germline V gene, CDR1 is LNHDA and CDR2 is SQIVND (reference sequence). The junction had 11 bases not matched to a gene; V was cut back by 1 base and J by 1 base. The CDR3 region has the DNA TGTGCCAGTAGTATAGTCGGTGGCGCCCGGGGGGGCCAAGAGACCCAGTACTTC. It encodes CASSIVGGARGGQETQYF.

The chain couples TRBV5-1 to TRBJ2-1, with 10 bases matching TRBD1. CDR3 length equals 15 residues. The V gene's germline CDR1 is SGHRS and CDR2 YFSETQ. V lost 4 bases to trimming and J lost 4 bases; unmatched junction nucleotides: 5. Here the CDR3 DNA reads TGCGCCAGCAGCCAGGGACAGGGGTATTACAATGAGCAGTTCTTC. Amino acid sequence: CASSQGQGYYNEQFF.

In its sample, this clone was seen once. The V gene is TRBV7-8, the J gene TRBJ1-2; 7 nucleotides line up with TRBD1. Looked up from germline, CDR1 is SGHVS and CDR2 is FQNEAQ. Germline trimming cut 5 bases from V and 4 bases from J; bases unmatched to any gene: 4. CDR3 length: 13 amino acids. CDR3 residues: CASSQGGSYGYTF. The CDR3 DNA follows: TGTGCCAGCAGCCAGGGGGGGTCCTATGGCTACACCTTC.

The chain is built from TRBV4-2 and TRBJ2-3, with 8 bases matching TRBD2. Germline V CDR1 and CDR2: LGHNA, YNFKEQ. V was pared by 2 bases and J by 0 bases, with 4 bases of the junction left unmatched. CDR3 length equals 16 residues. The CDR3 loop reads CASSQRTSGSTDTQYF. CDR3 bases: TGTGCCAGCAGCCAACGAACTAGCGGAAGCACAGATACGCAGTATTTT.